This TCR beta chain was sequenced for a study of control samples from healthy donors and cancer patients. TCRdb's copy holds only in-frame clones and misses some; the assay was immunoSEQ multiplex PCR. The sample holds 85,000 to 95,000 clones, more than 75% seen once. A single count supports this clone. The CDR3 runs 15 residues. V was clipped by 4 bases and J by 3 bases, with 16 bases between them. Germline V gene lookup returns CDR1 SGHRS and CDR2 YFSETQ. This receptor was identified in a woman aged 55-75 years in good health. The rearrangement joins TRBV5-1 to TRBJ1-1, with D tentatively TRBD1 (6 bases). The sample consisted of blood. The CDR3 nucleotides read TGCGCCAGCAGCCGGCAAAGGGGGGGCGACACTGAAGCTTTCTTT. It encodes CASSRQRGGDTEAFF.